These T cell receptor beta chains were read from a single sample in a study of shared clonotypes between healthy human individuals. The protocol was immunoSEQ multiplex PCR, while the TCRdb copy is restricted to in-frame clones and leaves out a portion. In the table there are about 1.1 million clones, 60% to 85% of which are singletons. The sequenced sample consisted of memory CD4+ T cells from PBMCs. The receptors stem from a man aged 18 to 30 in good health. Some clones in this sample may be carry-over from other donors' samples. CDR3s include the opening cysteine and the closing phenylalanine or tryptophan. D genes are given only for firm matches. Clone size is stated in some rows and not others, as once, few, many or a class when expanded.

>TRBJ2-5|TRBV5-1|NA|TRBD1
CASSLTGTEQETQYF
TGCGCCAGCAGCTTGACCGGGACAGAACAAGAGACCCAGTACTTC
>TRBJ1-2|TRBV5-1|NA|TRBD1
CASTEGAETYGYTF
TGCGCCAGCACGGAGGGGGCAGAAACATATGGCTACACCTTC
>TRBJ1-1|TRBV5-4|NA|NA
CASSLIGGVTNTEAFF
TGTGCCAGCAGCTTAATCGGCGGGGTGACGAACACTGAAGCTTTCTTT
>TRBJ1-1|TRBV5-1|few|TRBD1
CASSLGDLGGGTEAFF
TGCGCCAGCAGCTTGGGGGACCTAGGGGGCGGCACTGAAGCTTTCTTT
>TRBJ2-5|TRBV11-2|NA|TRBD2
CASSSGLAGGWETQYF
TGTGCCAGCAGCTCGGGACTAGCGGGAGGTTGGGAGACCCAGTACTTC
>TRBJ2-5|TRBV19|NA|NA
CASSMRETQYF
TGTGCCAGTAGTATGCGAGAGACCCAGTACTTC
>TRBJ1-1|TRBV20-1|NA|NA
CSANTGTEAFF
TGCAGTGCTAATACAGGGACCGAAGCTTTCTTT
>TRBJ1-4|TRBV28|many|TRBD1
CASSLRTGGVYWEKLFF
TGTGCCAGCAGTTTACGGACAGGGGGCGTTTATTGGGAAAAACTGTTTTTT
>TRBJ2-1|TRBV4-2|NA|NA
CASSQVWGEAYNEQFF
TGTGCCAGCAGCCAAGTCTGGGGGGAGGCCTACAATGAGCAGTTCTTC
>TRBJ1-2|TRBV28|NA|NA
CASRPGTDNGYTF
TGTGCCAGCAGACCCGGGACCGATAATGGCTACACCTTC
>TRBJ2-7|TRBV7-2|NA|NA
CASSPRRGSYEQYF
TGTGCCAGCAGCCCGCGAAGGGGCTCCTACGAGCAGTACTTC
>TRBJ2-5|TRBV11-2|NA|NA
CASSFQASWETQYF
TGTGCCAGCAGCTTCCAAGCCAGTTGGGAGACCCAGTACTTC
>TRBJ2-5|TRBV15|NA|NA
CATSRDLGQETQYF
TGTGCCACCAGCAGAGATTTGGGGCAAGAGACCCAGTACTTC
>TRBJ2-3|TRBV5-1|few|NA
CASSFTDTQYF
TGCGCCAGCAGCTTTACAGATACGCAGTATTTT
>TRBJ2-1|TRBV28|few|NA
CASRLMSGVNEQFF
TGTGCCAGCAGACTTATGTCAGGGGTGAATGAGCAGTTCTTC
>TRBJ2-4|TRBV7-3|NA|TRBD2
CASSFGPGRGNIQYF
TGTGCCAGCAGCTTCGGCCCCGGGAGGGGAAACATTCAGTACTTC
>TRBJ1-3|TRBV6-6|NA|NA
CASSDLGLGNTIYF
TGTGCCAGCAGCGACCTTGGTCTCGGAAACACCATATATTTT
>TRBJ1-4|TRBV27|NA|NA
CASSFGPAEEKLFF
TGTGCCAGCAGTTTCGGCCCAGCGGAGGAAAAACTGTTTTTT
>TRBJ1-2|TRBV6-4|NA|NA
CASSDSEHGYTF
TGTGCCAGCAGTGACTCAGAGCATGGCTACACCTTC
>TRBJ2-2|TRBV5-1|NA|NA
CASSLAVGQMNTGELFF
TGCGCCAGCAGCTTGGCCGTTGGACAGATGAACACCGGGGAGCTGTTTTTT
>TRBJ1-1|TRBV11-3|NA|NA
CASSLEPGTEAFF
TGTGCCAGCAGCCTTGAGCCTGGCACTGAAGCTTTCTTT
>TRBJ2-7|TRBV28|NA|TRBD2
CASSLASGPYEQYF
TGTGCCAGCAGTTTAGCTAGCGGACCCTACGAGCAGTACTTC
>TRBJ1-1|TRBV2|NA|TRBD1
CASRGGAGGNTEAFF
TGTGCCAGCAGGGGGGGCGCAGGGGGCAACACTGAAGCTTTCTTT
>TRBJ1-4|TRBV27|NA|TRBD1
CASSFHRQGEEKLFF
TGTGCCAGCAGTTTCCATCGACAGGGTGAGGAAAAACTGTTTTTT
>TRBJ1-4|TRBV4-3|NA|TRBD1
CASSPQGLNNEKLFF
TGCGCCAGCAGCCCACAGGGGCTAAATAATGAAAAACTGTTTTTT
>TRBJ2-7|TRBV6-5|once|NA
CASSYSWAGNYEQYF
TGTGCCAGCAGTTACTCGTGGGCAGGAAACTACGAGCAGTACTTC
>TRBJ2-7|TRBV5-1|NA|TRBD2
CASSGRLAGVFEQYF
TGCGCCAGCAGCGGTCGGCTAGCGGGAGTATTCGAGCAGTACTTC
>TRBJ2-5|TRBV18|NA|NA
CASSLTSTEETQYF
TGTGCCAGCTCACTGACTAGTACCGAAGAGACCCAGTACTTC
>TRBJ2-5|TRBV9|once|TRBD2
CASSARGRAGEETQYF
TGTGCCAGCAGCGCGAGGGGTCGGGCGGGAGAAGAGACCCAGTACTTC
>TRBJ2-6|TRBV7-8|NA|NA
CASSLSSGANVLTF
TGTGCCAGCAGCTTAAGCTCTGGGGCCAACGTCCTGACTTTC
>TRBJ2-3|TRBV15|few|NA
CATSRVGGTGDTQYF
TGTGCCACCAGCAGAGTCGGGGGAACGGGGGATACGCAGTATTTT
>TRBJ1-5|TRBV2|NA|NA
CASSGENQPQHF
TGTGCCAGCAGTGGAGAAAATCAGCCCCAGCATTTT
>TRBJ1-5|TRBV27|NA|TRBD1
CASNPTGARNQPQHF
TGTGCCAGCAACCCGACAGGGGCCCGCAATCAGCCCCAGCATTTT
>TRBJ1-3|TRBV10-3|NA|TRBD1
CAISDPQQGDTGNTIYF
TGTGCCATCAGTGATCCGCAACAGGGGGACACTGGAAACACCATATATTTT
>TRBJ1-2|TRBV14|NA|NA
CASSQVGRTGGYTF
TGTGCCAGCAGCCAAGTAGGACGCACGGGTGGCTACACCTTC
>TRBJ2-7|TRBV28|few|TRBD1
CASSTADRVSHEQYF
TGTGCCAGCAGTACTGCGGACAGGGTCTCCCACGAGCAGTACTTC
>TRBJ2-1|TRBV19|NA|NA
CASSPQQGSYGYEQFF
TGTGCCAGTAGTCCCCAACAGGGCAGCTACGGGTATGAGCAGTTCTTC
>TRBJ2-7|TRBV9|few|NA
CASSGGLLSYEQYF
TGTGCCAGCAGCGGGGGACTGCTCTCCTACGAGCAGTACTTC
>TRBJ2-1|TRBV2|NA|NA
CASSEKNEQFF
TGTGCCAGCAGTGAGAAAAATGAGCAGTTCTTC
>TRBJ1-2|TRBV4-2|NA|NA
CASSQEGPPNYGYTF
TGTGCCAGCAGCCAAGAGGGACCTCCTAACTATGGCTACACCTTC
>TRBJ2-7|TRBV9|NA|TRBD2
CASSARGGHEQYF
TGTGCCAGCAGCGCCCGGGGGGGGCACGAGCAGTACTTC
>TRBJ1-4|TRBV7-2|NA|TRBD1
CASSVGQGLNEKLFF
TGTGCCAGCAGCGTAGGACAGGGCCTGAATGAAAAACTGTTTTTT
>TRBJ2-1|TRBV27|NA|NA
CASSLATEASEQFF
TGTGCCAGCAGTTTAGCGACTGAGGCAAGTGAGCAGTTCTTC
>TRBJ2-7|TRBV4-2|NA|TRBD2
CASSQDLAGSTFGSYEQYF
TGTGCCAGCAGCCAAGATCTAGCGGGATCAACATTCGGCTCCTACGAGCAGTACTTC
>TRBJ1-6|TRBV6-5|NA|NA
CASRRTAFNSPLHF
TGTGCCAGCAGAAGGACAGCCTTTAATTCACCCCTCCACTTT
>TRBJ2-7|TRBV11-2|NA|NA
CASSHSAYTGNWSYEQYF
TGTGCCAGCAGCCATTCGGCCTATACAGGGAACTGGTCCTACGAGCAGTACTTC
>TRBJ2-7|TRBV7-6|few|NA
CASSLVVGSTGIGQYF
TGTGCCAGCAGCTTAGTAGTTGGCTCAACGGGCATAGGGCAGTACTTC
>TRBJ1-1|TRBV6-6|once|NA
CASSPSAMLNTEAFF
TGTGCCAGCAGTCCCTCGGCTATGCTGAACACTGAAGCTTTCTTT
>TRBJ2-5|TRBV2|many|NA
CASSGVDRYETQYF
TGTGCCAGCAGTGGAGTCGACCGTTACGAGACCCAGTACTTC
>TRBJ1-2|TRBV30|NA|NA
CAWNGGYAEYGYTF
TGTGCCTGGAACGGAGGTTATGCGGAGTATGGCTACACCTTC
>TRBJ2-2|TRBV9|NA|TRBD2
CASSVGLAGTLDTGELFF
TGTGCCAGCAGCGTAGGACTAGCGGGGACGCTGGACACCGGGGAGCTGTTTTTT
>TRBJ1-5|TRBV15|NA|TRBD1
CATSRDDRGAQPQHF
TGTGCCACCAGCAGAGATGACAGGGGGGCTCAGCCCCAGCATTTT
>TRBJ1-2|TRBV27|NA|NA
CASSLWAGGGAIFGYTF
TGTGCCAGCAGTCTCTGGGCCGGTGGGGGCGCGATTTTTGGCTACACCTTC